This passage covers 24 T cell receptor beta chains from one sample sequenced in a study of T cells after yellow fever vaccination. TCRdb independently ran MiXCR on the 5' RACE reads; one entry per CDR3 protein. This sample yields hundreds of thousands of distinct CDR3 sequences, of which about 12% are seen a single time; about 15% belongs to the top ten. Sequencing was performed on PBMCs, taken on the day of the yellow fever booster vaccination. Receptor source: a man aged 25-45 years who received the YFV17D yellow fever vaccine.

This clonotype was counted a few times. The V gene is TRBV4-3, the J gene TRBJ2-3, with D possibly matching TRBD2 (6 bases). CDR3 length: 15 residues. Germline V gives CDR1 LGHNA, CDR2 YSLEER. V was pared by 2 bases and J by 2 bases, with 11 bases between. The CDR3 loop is CASSQNRGLTDTQYF. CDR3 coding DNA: TGCGCCAGCAGCCAAAACCGGGGACTCACAGATACGCAGTATTTT.

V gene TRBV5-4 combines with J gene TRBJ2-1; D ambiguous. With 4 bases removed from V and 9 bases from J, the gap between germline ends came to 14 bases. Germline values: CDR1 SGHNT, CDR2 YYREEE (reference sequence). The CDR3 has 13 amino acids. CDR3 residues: CASSPGPAGEQFF. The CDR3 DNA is TGTGCCAGCAGCCCAGGCCCAGCCGGTGAGCAGTTCTTC.

The CDR3 nucleotides read TGTGCCAGCAGTTCCAATACCGGGACCCGACCCGAGCAGTACTTC. Amino acid sequence: CASSSNTGTRPEQYF. The chain has TRBV6-2 or TRBV6-3 and TRBJ2-7; D tentatively reads TRBD1 or TRBD2 (5 bases each). Trimming took 4 bases from V and 6 from J, leaving 19 bases between them. The CDR3 spans 15 residues. Germline-derived CDR1 and CDR2 are MNHEY and SVGEGT.

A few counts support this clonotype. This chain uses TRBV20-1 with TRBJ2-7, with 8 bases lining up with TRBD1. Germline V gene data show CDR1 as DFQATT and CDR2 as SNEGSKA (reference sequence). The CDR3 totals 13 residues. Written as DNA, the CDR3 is TGCAGCTTCTCCGGGACAGGTACCTACGAGCAGTACTTC. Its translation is CSFSGTGTYEQYF.

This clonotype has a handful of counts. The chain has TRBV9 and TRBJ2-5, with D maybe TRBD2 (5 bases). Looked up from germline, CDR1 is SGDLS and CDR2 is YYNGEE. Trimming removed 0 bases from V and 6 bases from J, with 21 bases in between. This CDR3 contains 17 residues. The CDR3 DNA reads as TGTGCCAGCAGCGTAGGGAGGAAAGTCCCCGAGGACCAGACCCAGTACTTC. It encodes CASSVGRKVPEDQTQYF.

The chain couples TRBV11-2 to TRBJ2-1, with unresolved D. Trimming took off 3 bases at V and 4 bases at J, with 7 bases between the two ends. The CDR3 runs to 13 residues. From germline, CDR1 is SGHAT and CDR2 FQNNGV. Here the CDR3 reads CASSFFRYNEQFF. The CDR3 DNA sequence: TGTGCCAGCAGCTTCTTTCGGTACAATGAGCAGTTCTTC.

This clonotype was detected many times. The CDR3 here is CASSLWSGGNSIFYGYTF. Written as DNA, the CDR3 is TGTGCCAGCAGCCTATGGAGCGGCGGAAACTCAATATTCTATGGCTACACCTTC. The gene calls are TRBV11-1 and TRBJ1-2; D not resolved. Germline lookup yields CDR1 SGHAT and CDR2 FQDESV (reference sequence). Trimming shortened V by 5 bases and J by 4 bases, and 26 bases separated the two germline ends. The CDR3 is 18 amino acids. Full variable domain (rest looked up from reference TRBV11-1 and TRBJ1-2): EAEVAQSPRYKITEKSQAVAFWCDPISGHATLYWYRQILGQGPELLVQFQDESVVDDSQLPKDRFSAERLKGVDSTLKIQPAELGDSAMYLCASSLWSGGNSIFYGYTFGSGTRLTVV.

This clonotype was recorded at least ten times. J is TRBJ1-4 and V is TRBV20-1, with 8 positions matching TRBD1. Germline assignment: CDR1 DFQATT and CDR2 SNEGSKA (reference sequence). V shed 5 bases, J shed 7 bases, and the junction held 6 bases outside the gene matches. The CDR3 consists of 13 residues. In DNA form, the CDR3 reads TGCAGTGCTGGACAGGGTATCGGTGAAAAACTGTTTTTT. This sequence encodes CSAGQGIGEKLFF.

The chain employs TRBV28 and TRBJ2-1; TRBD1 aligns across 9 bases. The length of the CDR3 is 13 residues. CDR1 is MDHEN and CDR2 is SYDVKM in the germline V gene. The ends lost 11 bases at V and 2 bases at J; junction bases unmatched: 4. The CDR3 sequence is CAGTGGPYNEQFF. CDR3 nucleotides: TGTGCCGGTACAGGGGGCCCCTACAATGAGCAGTTCTTC.

For the CDR3, the DNA is TGTGCCAGCAGCGGAGGTCTGGGGGCATCAGATACGCAGTATTTT. This encodes CASSGGLGASDTQYF. This rearrangement joins TRBV9 to TRBJ2-3, with a tentative D call TRBD1 (6 bases). The CDR3 has 15 amino acids. V dropped 3 bases and J dropped 4 bases, with 15 bases sitting between them. Germline V gives CDR1 SGDLS, CDR2 YYNGEE.

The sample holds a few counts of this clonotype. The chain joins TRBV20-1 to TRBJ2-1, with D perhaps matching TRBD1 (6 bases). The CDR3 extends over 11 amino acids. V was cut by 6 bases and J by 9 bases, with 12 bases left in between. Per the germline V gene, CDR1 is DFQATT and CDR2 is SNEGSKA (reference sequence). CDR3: CSARGGFEQFF. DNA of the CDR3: TGCAGTGCCCGAGGGGGTTTTGAGCAGTTCTTC.

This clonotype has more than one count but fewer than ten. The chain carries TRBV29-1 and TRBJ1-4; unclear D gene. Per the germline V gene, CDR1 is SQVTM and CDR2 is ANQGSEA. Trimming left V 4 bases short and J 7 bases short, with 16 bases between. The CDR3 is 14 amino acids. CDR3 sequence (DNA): TGCAGCGTTGTTCTAGGCGGGGTTGGTGAAAAACTGTTTTTT. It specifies CSVVLGGVGEKLFF.

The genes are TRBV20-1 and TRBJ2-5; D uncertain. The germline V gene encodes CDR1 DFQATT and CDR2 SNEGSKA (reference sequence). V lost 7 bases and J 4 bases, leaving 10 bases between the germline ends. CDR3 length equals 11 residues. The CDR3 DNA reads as TGCAGTGGGGCGATGGGAGAGACCCAGTACTTC. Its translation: CSGAMGETQYF.

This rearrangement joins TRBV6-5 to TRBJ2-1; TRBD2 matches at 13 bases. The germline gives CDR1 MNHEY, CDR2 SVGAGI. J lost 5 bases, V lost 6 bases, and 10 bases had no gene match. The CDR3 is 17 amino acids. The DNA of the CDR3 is TGTGCCAGCAGACACTCTACTAGCGGGAGGGCCCACAATGAGCAGTTCTTC. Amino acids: CASRHSTSGRAHNEQFF.

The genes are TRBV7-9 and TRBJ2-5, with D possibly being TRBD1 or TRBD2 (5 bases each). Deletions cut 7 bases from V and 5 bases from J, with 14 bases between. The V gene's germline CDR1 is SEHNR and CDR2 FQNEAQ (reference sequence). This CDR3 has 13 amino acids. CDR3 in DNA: TGTGCCAGCAACAGAGGGACCCAGGAGACCCAGTACTTC. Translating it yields CASNRGTQETQYF.

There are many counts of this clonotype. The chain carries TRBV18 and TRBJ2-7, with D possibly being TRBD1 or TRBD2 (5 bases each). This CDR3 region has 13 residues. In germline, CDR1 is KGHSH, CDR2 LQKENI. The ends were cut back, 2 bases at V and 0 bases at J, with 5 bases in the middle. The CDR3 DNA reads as TGTGCCAGCTCACCAGGGGGCTCCTACGAGCAGTACTTC. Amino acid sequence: CASSPGGSYEQYF.

CDR3: CASSIDRTDTQYF. In nucleotides, the CDR3 is TGTGCCAGTAGTATCGACAGGACAGATACGCAGTATTTT. The chain couples TRBV19 to TRBJ2-3; a weak D match, TRBD1 (6 bases). CDR1 and CDR2 from the germline V gene are LNHDA and SQIVND (reference sequence). V shed 3 bases and J shed 3 bases, with 7 bases lying between them. CDR3 size: 13 residues.

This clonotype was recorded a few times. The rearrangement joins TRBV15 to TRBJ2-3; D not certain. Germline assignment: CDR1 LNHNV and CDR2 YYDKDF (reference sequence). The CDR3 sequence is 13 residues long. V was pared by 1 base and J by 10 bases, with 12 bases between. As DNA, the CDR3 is TGTGCCACCAGCAGAGTTCGCAGTCCGGCGCAGTATTTT. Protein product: CATSRVRSPAQYF.

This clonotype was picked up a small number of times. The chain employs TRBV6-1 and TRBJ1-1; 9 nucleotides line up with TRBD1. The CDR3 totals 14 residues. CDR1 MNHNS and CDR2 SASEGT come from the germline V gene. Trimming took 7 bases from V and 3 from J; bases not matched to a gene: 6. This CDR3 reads CASKVDRGYTEAFF. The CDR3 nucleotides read TGTGCCAGCAAGGTTGACAGGGGGTACACTGAAGCTTTCTTT.

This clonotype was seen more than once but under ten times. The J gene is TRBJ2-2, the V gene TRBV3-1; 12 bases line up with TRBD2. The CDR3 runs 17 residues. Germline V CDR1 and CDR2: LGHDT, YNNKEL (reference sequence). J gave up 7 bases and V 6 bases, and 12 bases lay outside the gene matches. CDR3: CASSPRASGRAGGELFF. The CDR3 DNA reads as TGTGCCAGCAGTCCACGGGCTAGCGGGAGGGCTGGCGGGGAGCTGTTTTTT.

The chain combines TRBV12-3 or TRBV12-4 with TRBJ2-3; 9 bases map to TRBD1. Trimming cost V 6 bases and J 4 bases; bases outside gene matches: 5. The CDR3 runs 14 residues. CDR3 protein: CASSSGTGPDTQYF. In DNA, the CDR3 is TGTGCCAGCAGCTCCGGGACAGGGCCAGATACGCAGTATTTT.

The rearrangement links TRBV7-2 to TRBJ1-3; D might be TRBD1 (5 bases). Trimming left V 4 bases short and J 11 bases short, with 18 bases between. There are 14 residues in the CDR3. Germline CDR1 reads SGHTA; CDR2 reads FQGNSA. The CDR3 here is CASSSDSRRGAIYF. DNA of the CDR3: TGTGCCAGCAGCTCAGACAGTAGACGGGGTGCCATATATTTT.

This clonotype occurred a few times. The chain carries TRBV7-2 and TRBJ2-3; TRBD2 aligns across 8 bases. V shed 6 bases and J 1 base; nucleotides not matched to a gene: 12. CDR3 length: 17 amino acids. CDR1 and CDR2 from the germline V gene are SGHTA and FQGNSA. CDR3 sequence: CASRSGLGFVGTDTQYF. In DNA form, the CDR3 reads TGTGCCAGCAGGTCGGGACTAGGGTTCGTGGGCACAGATACGCAGTATTTT.

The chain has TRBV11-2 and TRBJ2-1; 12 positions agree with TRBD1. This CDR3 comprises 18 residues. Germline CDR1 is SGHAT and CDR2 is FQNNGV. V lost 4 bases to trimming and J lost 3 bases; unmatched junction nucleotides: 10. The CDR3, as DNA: TGTGCCAGCAGCTCGGGACAGGGGGCGCGGGGCAGCTACAATGAGCAGTTCTTC. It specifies CASSSGQGARGSYNEQFF.